These 17 T cell receptor beta chains were all obtained from the same sample, sequenced in a study of long-term antiretroviral therapy in people with HIV. At the survey level, the v3.0 immunoSEQ assay was run. The table came from immunoSEQ multiplex PCR; TCRdb's copy has only in-frame clones and leaves some out. The table lists 16,000 or so clones, roughly 95% of them singletons. This specimen was unsorted PBMCs, taken less than 12 years after starting antiretroviral therapy. The receptor set was obtained from a man aged 25-40 years with HIV.

The gene calls are TRBV2 and TRBJ2-3; 10 bases agree with TRBD1. Losses at the gene ends were 6 bases for V and 3 bases for J; bases not matched to a gene: 6. Looked up from germline, CDR1 is SNHLY and CDR2 is FYNNEI. The CDR3 contains 15 residues. In nucleotides, the CDR3 is TGTGCCAGCAGGGGGGACAGGGGAGGTACAGATACGCAGTATTTT. Protein: CASRGDRGGTDTQYF.

The rearrangement uses TRBV6-1 and TRBJ2-7; D not resolved. Germline V CDR1 and CDR2: MNHNS, SASEGT. The CDR3 contains 12 residues. V lost 3 bases, J lost 2 bases, and 5 bases lay in between. The CDR3 loop reads CASSEFTYEQYF. The DNA for the CDR3 is TGTGCCAGCAGTGAGTTTACCTACGAGCAGTACTTC.

This sequence joins TRBV5-6 and TRBJ2-4; possibly TRBD1 or TRBD2 for D (5 bases each). Trimming cost V 6 bases and J 4 bases, with 17 bases left between them. CDR1 is SGHDT and CDR2 is YYEEEE in the germline V gene. CDR3 length: 15 amino acids. CDR3 coding DNA: TGTGCCAGCACCGGACGGGGCGGGCTTAAAAACATTCAGTACTTC. Protein: CASTGRGGLKNIQYF.

The gene calls are TRBV7-8 and TRBJ1-4; D remains ambiguous. This CDR3 spans 11 amino acids. Trimming cost V 2 bases and J 6 bases, with 1 base left between them. Germline CDR1 SGHVS, CDR2 FQNEAQ. CDR3 nucleotide sequence: TGTGCCAGCAGCTTATATGAAAAACTGTTTTTT. Translated: CASSLYEKLFF.

The gene calls are TRBV7-8 and TRBJ1-1, with 9 bases that match TRBD1. This CDR3 has 17 residues. Germline assignment: CDR1 SGHVS and CDR2 FQNEAQ. Germline trimming cut 0 bases from V and 4 bases from J; bases unmatched to any gene: 9. CDR3 in amino acids: CASSLAYTGGDVTEAFF. In nucleotides, the CDR3 is TGTGCCAGCAGCTTAGCGTATACAGGGGGCGACGTCACTGAAGCTTTCTTT.

This clone was picked up a small number of times. The rearrangement joins TRBV19 to TRBJ1-1; 9 bases map to TRBD1. Germline lookup yields CDR1 LNHDA and CDR2 SQIVND (reference sequence). Trimming took 5 bases from V and 2 from J; bases not matched to a gene: 12. This CDR3 region has 17 residues. The CDR3 DNA sequence: TGTGCCAGTAGTCAACTCCGGGACAGGGACCGAAACACTGAAGCTTTCTTT. Its protein is CASSQLRDRDRNTEAFF.

V usage is TRBV5-1 and J usage is TRBJ1-1; 9 nucleotides match TRBD1. V lost 3 bases, J lost 0 bases, and 9 bases stayed unmatched. CDR3 length equals 17 residues. CDR1 is SGHRS and CDR2 is YFSETQ in the germline V gene. This CDR3 reads CASSSTGTGWMNTEAFF. The DNA for the CDR3 is TGCGCCAGCAGCTCGACTGGGACAGGGTGGATGAACACTGAAGCTTTCTTT. The variable domain in full, completed from reference TRBV5-1 and TRBJ1-1, reads KAGVTQTPRYLIKTRGQQVTLSCSPISGHRSVSWYQQTPGQGLQFLFEYFSETQRNKGNFPGRFSGRQFSNSRSEMNVSTLELGDSALYLCASSSTGTGWMNTEAFFGQGTRLTVV.

The chain couples TRBV7-9 to TRBJ2-5, with 10 nucleotides matching TRBD2. Trimming took 0 bases from V and 2 from J; bases not matched to a gene: 6. The germline V gene has CDR1 SEHNR and CDR2 FQNEAQ (reference sequence). This CDR3 region has 17 residues. CDR3 residues: CASSLAVAGGTQETQYF. CDR3 nucleotide sequence: TGTGCCAGCAGCTTAGCAGTAGCGGGGGGAACTCAAGAGACCCAGTACTTC. Based on the CDR3 plus reference TRBV7-9 and TRBJ2-5, the full variable domain is DTGVSQNPRHKITKRGQNVTFRCDPISEHNRLYWYRQTLGQGPEFLTYFQNEAQLEKSRLLSDRFSAERPKGSFSTLEIQRTEQGDSAMYLCASSLAVAGGTQETQYFGPGTRLLVL.

V and J are TRBV6-4 and TRBJ2-6; D is tentatively TRBD1 or TRBD2 (6 bases each). Trimming shortened V by 3 bases and J by 0 bases, and 9 bases separated the two germline ends. CDR3 length: 16 residues. In germline, CDR1 is MRHNA, CDR2 SNTAGT. The CDR3 DNA follows: TGTGCCAGCAGTGAGGAGGGGGGCTCTGGGGCCAACGTCCTGACTTTC. Protein product: CASSEEGGSGANVLTF.

The V call is TRBV29-1, the J call TRBJ2-7; maybe TRBD2 (5 bases). The V and J ends lost 7 bases and 2 bases respectively, with 15 bases between them. The CDR3 is made up of 13 amino acids. Per germline, CDR1 SQVTM and CDR2 ANQGSEA. The CDR3: CSARTDLTYEQYF. In DNA, the CDR3 is TGCAGCGCAAGGACGGACTTAACCTACGAGCAGTACTTC.

This chain connects TRBV15 to TRBJ1-5; TRBD1 aligns across 8 bases. Germline V CDR1 and CDR2: LNHNV, YYDKDF (reference sequence). V was pared by 0 bases and J by 7 bases, with 5 bases of the junction left unmatched. The CDR3 covers 15 residues. The CDR3, as DNA: TGTGCCACCAGCAGAGATCGGACAGGGATGCAGCCCCAGCATTTT. This encodes CATSRDRTGMQPQHF.

The genes are TRBV27 and TRBJ1-3; unclear D gene. Trimming removed 8 bases at V and 3 bases at J, with 14 bases between. The CDR3 is 14 amino acids. CDR1 and CDR2 (germline): MNHEY, SMNVEV (reference sequence). The CDR3 sequence is CASVLSRCGNTIYF. CDR3 coding DNA: TGTGCCAGCGTCCTGTCAAGGTGTGGAAACACCATATATTTT.

This clone has just one count. The gene calls are TRBV7-6 and TRBJ1-1; D gene ambiguous. The CDR3 is 13 amino acids. V lost 5 bases and J 4 bases, leaving 11 bases between the germline ends. The germline V gene has CDR1 SGHVS and CDR2 FNYEAQ. The CDR3 loop is CASSQGTSTEAFF. The CDR3 nucleotides read TGTGCCAGCAGCCAAGGAACGAGCACTGAAGCTTTCTTT.

This sequence joins TRBV11-2 and TRBJ2-5, with TRBD2 as a possible D gene (5 bases). Germline-derived CDR1 and CDR2 are SGHAT and FQNNGV. CDR3 length: 14 residues. The V gene lost 2 bases and the J gene lost 1 base, with 8 bases spanning the gap. The CDR3 here is CASSLRSGQETQYF. The CDR3 coding sequence is TGTGCCAGCAGCTTAAGGAGCGGCCAAGAGACCCAGTACTTC.

The chain is built from TRBV4-1 and TRBJ2-1; TRBD1 might be the D (5 bases). This CDR3 region has 11 residues. CDR1 MGHRA and CDR2 YSYEKL come from the germline V gene. V was trimmed by 5 bases and J by 15 bases, leaving 14 bases between them. DNA for the CDR3: TGCGCCAGCAGCGACGGCAGGGTGGTGTTCTTC. This gives the protein CASSDGRVVFF.

The chain has TRBV13 and TRBJ2-7; 7 bases agree with TRBD2. Germline trimming cut 3 bases from V and 4 bases from J; bases unmatched to any gene: 6. This CDR3 comprises 14 residues. Germline V gene lookup returns CDR1 PRHDT and CDR2 FYEKMQ (reference sequence). The CDR3 sequence is CASSFVGGSYEQYF. The CDR3 bases are TGTGCCAGCAGCTTCGTCGGGGGGTCTTACGAGCAGTACTTC.

This chain links TRBV7-6 with TRBJ1-4; D possibly corresponds to TRBD1 (5 bases). V dropped 2 bases and J dropped 4 bases, with 14 bases sitting between them. CDR1 and CDR2 from the germline V gene are SGHVS and FNYEAQ. This CDR3 contains 16 residues. The CDR3 DNA sequence: TGTGCCAGCAGCTTACGAGCCCAGACAGTTAATGAAAAACTGTTTTTT. This translates into CASSLRAQTVNEKLFF.